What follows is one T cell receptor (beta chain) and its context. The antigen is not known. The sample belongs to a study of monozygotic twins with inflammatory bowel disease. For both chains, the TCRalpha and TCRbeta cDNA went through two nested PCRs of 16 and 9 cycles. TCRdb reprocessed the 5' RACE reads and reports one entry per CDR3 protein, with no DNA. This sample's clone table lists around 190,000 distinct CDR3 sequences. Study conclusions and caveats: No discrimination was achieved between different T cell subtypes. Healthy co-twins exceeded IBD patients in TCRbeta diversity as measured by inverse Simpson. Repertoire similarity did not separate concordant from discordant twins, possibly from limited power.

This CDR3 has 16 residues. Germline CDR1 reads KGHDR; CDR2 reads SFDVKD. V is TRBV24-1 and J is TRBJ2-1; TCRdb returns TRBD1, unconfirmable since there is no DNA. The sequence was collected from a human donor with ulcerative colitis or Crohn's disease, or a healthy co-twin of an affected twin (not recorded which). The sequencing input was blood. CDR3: CATSDLGTGQDNEQFF.